This T cell receptor beta chain was found in a study of blood T cell repertoires in COVID-19. Profiled with immunoSEQ multiplex PCR; TCRdb holds only in-frame clones, not every one. This sample carries 150,000 or so clones, 65% to 90% of them seen once, and the ten largest clones take 13% to 15%. A note on this clone: Sequence at one end of the junction differs from germline and may be a read error.

The CDR3 covers 15 residues. CDR1 SGHRS and CDR2 YFSETQ come from the germline V gene. The chain couples TRBV5-1 to TRBJ1-1; a weak D match, TRBD1 (6 bases). Input material: PBMCs or T cells enriched from blood (not recorded which). The TCR was taken from a man between 50 and 59 years old who had recovered from COVID-19. CDR3 sequence: CARSLGAGGADEAFF. The CDR3, as DNA: TGCGCCCGCAGCTTGGGGGCCGGGGGGGCTGATGAAGCTTTCTTT.